The clone carrying this TCR beta chain was counted between two and nine times. Its antigen is not known. Donors ranged from roughly 6 to 90 years old and were healthy Caucasians in Russia. Germline V gene lookup returns CDR1 SQVTM and CDR2 ANQGSEA. The length of the CDR3 is 13 residues. V dropped 6 bases and J dropped 5 bases, with 16 bases sitting between them. A second PCR, run for roughly 7 to 12 cycles, used a sample-barcoded 5' primer plus a J-beta primer mix. TCRdb re-called the 5' RACE reads with MiXCR, one entry per CDR3 protein. The data contain approximately 360,000 distinct CDR3 sequences, 50% to 60% of them seen just once; the ten biggest clones take up under 60%. This sample was taken from a study of blood T cells in healthy people across ages. Notes on the study in general: A greater number of naive CD4+ cells and higher diversity distinguished long-lived donors from aged donors.

What was sequenced was blood. This TCR came from a man in his 60s in good health. The chain has TRBV29-1 and TRBJ2-5, with D possibly matching TRBD1 (6 bases). CDR3 in amino acids: CSVPKGGRETQYF. Here the CDR3 DNA reads TGCAGCGTCCCCAAAGGGGGTCGGGAGACCCAGTACTTC.